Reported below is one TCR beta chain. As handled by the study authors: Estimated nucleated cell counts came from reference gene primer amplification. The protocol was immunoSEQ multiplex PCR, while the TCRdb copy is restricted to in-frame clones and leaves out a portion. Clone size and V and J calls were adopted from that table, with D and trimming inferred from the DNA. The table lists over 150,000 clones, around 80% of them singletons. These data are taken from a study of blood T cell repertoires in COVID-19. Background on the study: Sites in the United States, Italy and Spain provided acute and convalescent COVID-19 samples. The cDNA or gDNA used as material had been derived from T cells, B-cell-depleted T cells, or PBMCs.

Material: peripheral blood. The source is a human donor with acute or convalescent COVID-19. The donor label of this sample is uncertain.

The CDR3 nucleotides read TGTGCCAGCAGCCTAGACAGCTCTATGAACACTGAAGCTTTCTTT. Translated, it gives CASSLDSSMNTEAFF. The rearrangement links TRBV5-4 to TRBJ1-1; the D gene is possibly TRBD1 (5 bases). The CDR3 spans 15 residues. Germline CDR1 is SGHNT and CDR2 is YYREEE (reference sequence). The V and J ends lost 4 bases and 0 bases respectively, with 13 bases between them.